The source of this T cell receptor beta chain is a study of shared clonotypes between healthy human individuals. The CDR3 has 15 amino acids. Germline CDR1 SGHRS, CDR2 YFSETQ. Trimming left V 7 bases short and J 0 bases short, with 13 bases between. Only in-frame clones appear in the TCRdb table, and some are missing; sequencing was by immunoSEQ multiplex PCR. The sample lists 2 million to 2.5 million clones, 93% occurring once. V gene TRBV5-1 combines with J gene TRBJ2-2, with D perhaps TRBD1 (5 bases). The clonotype was recovered from a man aged 18 to 35 in good health. Some clones in this sample may be carry-over from other donors' samples. Sequencing used naive CD4+ T cells from PBMCs. Subset in this sample: CD45RA+ positively selected. The CDR3 reads CASSLQTANTGELFF. CDR3 nucleotides: TGCGCCAGCTCTCTCCAGACAGCGAACACCGGGGAGCTGTTTTTT. Complete variable domain (other parts from reference TRBV5-1 and TRBJ2-2): KAGVTQTPRYLIKTRGQQVTLSCSPISGHRSVSWYQQTPGQGLQFLFEYFSETQRNKGNFPGRFSGRQFSNSRSEMNVSTLELGDSALYLCASSLQTANTGELFFGEGSRLTVL.